Described below is a single TCR beta chain sequence and its context. Positive CCR7 selection of CD45RO-negative cells yielded the naive CD8 cells, and terminally differentiated effector memory CD45RA+ cells were excluded. The data originate from a study of shared clonotypes between healthy human individuals. The method was immunoSEQ multiplex PCR; TCRdb's version includes in-frame clones alone and lacks a portion of them. The data hold about 1.9 million clones, with 80% to 95% observed a single time. Trimming removed 4 bases from V and 2 bases from J, with 14 bases in between. The CDR3 runs 15 residues. Germline V gene sequence: CDR1 SEHNR, CDR2 FQNEAQ (reference sequence).

V usage is TRBV7-9 and J usage is TRBJ1-2, with D perhaps TRBD1 (5 bases). The TCR sequence derives from a man between 18 and 35 years old in good health. Some clones in this sample may be carry-over from other donors' samples. The specimen was naive CD8+ T cells from PBMCs. The CDR3: CASSYRGDPNYGYTF. The CDR3 DNA is TGTGCCAGCAGCTACCGGGGCGATCCCAACTATGGCTACACCTTC. Drawing the rest from reference TRBV7-9 and TRBJ1-2, the complete variable domain is DTGVSQNPRHKITKRGQNVTFRCDPISEHNRLYWYRQTLGQGPEFLTYFQNEAQLEKSRLLSDRFSAERPKGSFSTLEIQRTEQGDSAMYLCASSYRGDPNYGYTFGSGTRLTVV.